This is a list of T cell receptor beta chains from one sample in a study of T-cell memory formation after mild COVID-19. TCRdb ran MiXCR on the 5' RACE reads and lists one entry per CDR3 protein. The data show hundreds of thousands of distinct CDR3 sequences, 20% to 25% seen once. The sample was PBMCs or a T cell subset sorted from them (not recorded which). Receptors were obtained from an adult woman who had mild COVID-19 (a few samples of this study predate the infection). Cell type and time point are not known. The CDR3 runs from the conserved cysteine through the conserved F or W. The D gene is left open where the match is weak. Clone size is stated in some rows and not others, as once, few, many or a class when expanded.

V	size	D	J	DNA	CDR3
TRBV10-3	few	TRBD2	TRBJ2-7	TGTGCCATCAGGTTAGCGGGAGGGCCCTACGAGCAGTACTTC	CAIRLAGGPYEQYF
TRBV5-1	few	TRBD2	TRBJ2-1	TGCGCCAGCAGCCCCCGGACTAGCGGGAGCTCTGAGCAGTTCTTC	CASSPRTSGSSEQFF
TRBV9	-	-	TRBJ1-1	TGTGCCAGCAGCGTGAGGGATATAGACACTGAAGCTTTCTTT	CASSVRDIDTEAFF
TRBV18	few	-	TRBJ1-2	TGTGCCAGCTCACCTGACAGCTTAAACTATGGCTACACCTTC	CASSPDSLNYGYTF
TRBV12-3/TRBV12-4	few	-	TRBJ2-1	TGTGCCAGCAGTTTAACGAGGGGCCAGTTCTTC	CASSLTRGQFF
TRBV4-1	-	TRBD1	TRBJ2-2	TGCGCCAGCAGCCTGTCCCGGGGACAGGGGTACACCGGGGAGCTGTTTTTT	CASSLSRGQGYTGELFF
TRBV7-2	many	TRBD2	TRBJ2-1	TGTGCCAGCAGCTCCCGAGCGGGAGGCCGGGTAAATGAGCAGTTCTTC	CASSSRAGGRVNEQFF
TRBV18	-	TRBD1	TRBJ1-2	TGTGCCAGCTCACCATACTCCGGGACAGGATTTAACTATGGCTACACCTTC	CASSPYSGTGFNYGYTF
TRBV27	few	TRBD2	TRBJ2-7	TGTGCCAGCAGTCCCCGAGGACTAGCGGGTTTTGAGCAGTACTTC	CASSPRGLAGFEQYF
TRBV6-6	-	-	TRBJ2-1	TGTGCCAGCAGTTACCGGCGGGACTCCGGTTTTAATGAGCAGTTCTTC	CASSYRRDSGFNEQFF
TRBV6-5	few	-	TRBJ2-5	TGTGCCAGCAGTACCGGGACTCAAGCTTTAAAGACCCAGTACTTC	CASSTGTQALKTQYF
TRBV30	few	TRBD1	TRBJ2-7	TGTGCCTGGACCGCGCAGGGCAGGGGGAAACACTTC	CAWTAQGRGKHF
TRBV11-2	-	TRBD1	TRBJ2-7	TGTGCCAGCAGCTCAAAAACTGGGACAGGGGGTTTCCACGAGCAGTACTTC	CASSSKTGTGGFHEQYF
TRBV4-1	few	-	TRBJ1-2	TGCGCCAGCAGCCAGGACTTTCCCTATGGCTACACCTTC	CASSQDFPYGYTF
TRBV20-1	few	TRBD2	TRBJ2-3	TGCAGTGCTAGTCTAGCGGGAGGAGATACGCAGTATTTT	CSASLAGGDTQYF
TRBV18	few	-	TRBJ1-3	TGTGCCAGCTCATCACCCCGGGGAATTGACACCATATATTTT	CASSSPRGIDTIYF
TRBV7-7	-	-	TRBJ2-2	TGTGCCAGCAGCCTAGGGACATCCAACACCGGGGAGCTGTTTTTT	CASSLGTSNTGELFF
TRBV25-1	-	-	TRBJ2-5	TGTGCCAGCAGTGAATTGGAACAGGGTATTGGGTATGTGGGCCGGGAGACCCAGTACTTC	CASSELEQGIGYVGRETQYF
TRBV20-1	-	-	TRBJ2-1	TGCAGTGCTAGAAAGACAGCTAGCTCCTACAATGAGCAGTTCTTC	CSARKTASSYNEQFF
TRBV6-2/TRBV6-3	once	-	TRBJ2-2	TGTGCCAGCACCCCGTTTGGGTACACCGGGGAGCTGTTTTTT	CASTPFGYTGELFF
TRBV5-6	-	-	TRBJ2-3	TGTGCCAGCAGCTTGGCGACGGCGGGGTGGACAGATACGCAGTATTTT	CASSLATAGWTDTQYF
TRBV19	-	-	TRBJ2-7	TGTGCCAGTAGTGGCTCCTCGGCCTCGGGCTACGAGCAGTACTTC	CASSGSSASGYEQYF
TRBV19	few	TRBD2	TRBJ2-1	TGTGCCAGTAGTACCGGACTAGCGGGGACCCTCTACAATGAGCAGTTCTTC	CASSTGLAGTLYNEQFF
TRBV9	-	-	TRBJ1-4	TGTGCCAGCAGCGTAGTGGGGCTCACAACTAATGAAAAACTGTTTTTT	CASSVVGLTTNEKLFF
TRBV3-1	-	-	TRBJ1-5	TGTGCCAGCAGCCAAGGAGACAATCAGCCCCAGCATTTT	CASSQGDNQPQHF
TRBV4-2	-	-	TRBJ2-6	TGTGCCAGCAGCCAAGATCGGGGTTTCTCTGGGGCCAACGTCCTGACTTTC	CASSQDRGFSGANVLTF
TRBV19	-	-	TRBJ2-3	TGTGCCAGTAGTATCCCCCAGGGTGGTGCAGATACGCAGTATTTT	CASSIPQGGADTQYF
TRBV5-1	few	TRBD2	TRBJ2-1	TGCGCCAGCAGCTTGGGCGCGGCGGGAGGGCCAGGGGATGAGCAGTTCTTC	CASSLGAAGGPGDEQFF
TRBV9	few	TRBD2	TRBJ2-3	TGTGCCAGCAGTGTTAGCGGGAGCACAGATACGCAGTATTTT	CASSVSGSTDTQYF
TRBV4-3	-	-	TRBJ2-7	TGCGCCAGCAGCCAAGGGAGGGGACTGAACTACGAGCAGTACTTC	CASSQGRGLNYEQYF
TRBV5-1	-	-	TRBJ1-1	TGCGCCAGCAGCTGGGCTAAACTCAACACTGAAGCTTTCTTT	CASSWAKLNTEAFF
TRBV6-2/TRBV6-3	few	-	TRBJ1-5	TGTGCCAGCACCCGATCCGGGGCGAGGAATCAGCCCCAGCATTTT	CASTRSGARNQPQHF
TRBV5-5	-	TRBD1	TRBJ2-2	TGTGCCAGCGTACTAGGGTCTCGGACAGGGGGCACCGGGGAGCTGTTTTTT	CASVLGSRTGGTGELFF
TRBV4-2	few	-	TRBJ2-5	TGTGCCAGCAGCCCGGCGGGGAGTGGGAAAGAGACCCAGTACTTC	CASSPAGSGKETQYF
TRBV7-8	-	TRBD1	TRBJ1-6	TGTGCCAGCAGCCGGGGACAGGGCCTCTATAATTCACCCCTCCACTTT	CASSRGQGLYNSPLHF
TRBV6-2/TRBV6-3	few	-	TRBJ2-1	TGTGCCACCAAAAGGCCAACATCCTACAATGAGCAGTTCTTC	CATKRPTSYNEQFF